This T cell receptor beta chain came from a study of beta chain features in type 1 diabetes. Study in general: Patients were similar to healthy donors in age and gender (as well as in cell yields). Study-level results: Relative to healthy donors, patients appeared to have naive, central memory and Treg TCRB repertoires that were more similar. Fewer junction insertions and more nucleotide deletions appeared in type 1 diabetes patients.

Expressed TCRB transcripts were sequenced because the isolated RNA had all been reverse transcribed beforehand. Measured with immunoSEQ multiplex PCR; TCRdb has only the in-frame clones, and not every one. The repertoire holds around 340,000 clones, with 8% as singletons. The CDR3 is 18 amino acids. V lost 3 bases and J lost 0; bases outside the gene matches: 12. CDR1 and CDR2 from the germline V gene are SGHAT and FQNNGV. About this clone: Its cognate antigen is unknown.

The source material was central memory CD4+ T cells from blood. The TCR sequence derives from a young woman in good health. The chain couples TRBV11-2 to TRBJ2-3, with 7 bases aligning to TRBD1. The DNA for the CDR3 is TGTGCCAGCAGCTTCAGAACTCAGACAGGGCCTAGCACAGATACGCAGTATTTT. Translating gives CASSFRTQTGPSTDTQYF.